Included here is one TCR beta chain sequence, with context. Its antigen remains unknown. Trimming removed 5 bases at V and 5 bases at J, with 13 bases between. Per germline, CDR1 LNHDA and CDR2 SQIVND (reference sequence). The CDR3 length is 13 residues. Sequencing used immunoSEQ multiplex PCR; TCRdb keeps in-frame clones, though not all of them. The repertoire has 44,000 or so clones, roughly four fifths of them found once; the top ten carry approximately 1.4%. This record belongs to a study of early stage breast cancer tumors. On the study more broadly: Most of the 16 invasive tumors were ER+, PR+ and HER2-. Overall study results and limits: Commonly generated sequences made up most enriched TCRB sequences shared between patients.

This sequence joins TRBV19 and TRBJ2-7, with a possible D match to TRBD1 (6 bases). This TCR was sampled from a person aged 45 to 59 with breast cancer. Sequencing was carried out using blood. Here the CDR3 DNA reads TGTGCCAGTAGTCGAGAGGGACAAAACGAGCAGTACTTC. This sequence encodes CASSREGQNEQYF.